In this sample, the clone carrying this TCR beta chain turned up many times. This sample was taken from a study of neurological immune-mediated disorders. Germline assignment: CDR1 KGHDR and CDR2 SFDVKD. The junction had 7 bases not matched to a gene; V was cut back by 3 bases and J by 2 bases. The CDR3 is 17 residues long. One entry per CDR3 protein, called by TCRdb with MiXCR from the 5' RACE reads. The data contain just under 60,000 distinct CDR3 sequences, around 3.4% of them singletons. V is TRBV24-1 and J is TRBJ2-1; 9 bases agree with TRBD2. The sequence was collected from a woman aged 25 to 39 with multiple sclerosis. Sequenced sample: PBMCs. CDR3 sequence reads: CATSDSAGGGAYNEQFF. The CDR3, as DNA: TGTGCCACCAGTGATAGTGCGGGAGGGGGGGCCTACAATGAGCAGTTCTTC.